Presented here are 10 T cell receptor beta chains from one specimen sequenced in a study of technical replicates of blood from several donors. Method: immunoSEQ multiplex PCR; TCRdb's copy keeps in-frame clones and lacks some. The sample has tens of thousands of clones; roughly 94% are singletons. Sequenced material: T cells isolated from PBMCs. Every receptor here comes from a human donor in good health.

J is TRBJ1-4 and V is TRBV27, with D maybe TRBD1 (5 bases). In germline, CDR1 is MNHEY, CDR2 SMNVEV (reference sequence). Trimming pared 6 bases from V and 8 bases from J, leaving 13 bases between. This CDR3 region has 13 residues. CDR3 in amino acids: CASRFTRGEKLFF. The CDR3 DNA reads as TGTGCCAGCAGGTTCACGCGGGGGGAAAAACTGTTTTTT. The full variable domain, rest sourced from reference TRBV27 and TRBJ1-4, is EAQVTQNPRYLITVTGKKLTVTCSQNMNHEYMSWYRQDPGLGLRQIYYSMNVEVTDKGDVPEGYKVSRKEKRNFPLILESPSPNQTSLYFCASRFTRGEKLFFGSGTQLSVL.

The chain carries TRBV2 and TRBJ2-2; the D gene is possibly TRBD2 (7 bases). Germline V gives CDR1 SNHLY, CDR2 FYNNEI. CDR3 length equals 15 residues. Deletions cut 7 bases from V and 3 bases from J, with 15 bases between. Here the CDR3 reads CASTLEGGDTGELFF. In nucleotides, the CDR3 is TGTGCCAGCACCTTGGAAGGGGGGGACACCGGGGAGCTGTTTTTT.

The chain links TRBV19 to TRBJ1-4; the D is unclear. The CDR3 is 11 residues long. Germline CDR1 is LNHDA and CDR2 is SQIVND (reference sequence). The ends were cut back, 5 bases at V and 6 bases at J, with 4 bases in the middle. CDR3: CASSHYEKLFF. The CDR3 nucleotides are TGTGCCAGTAGTCATTATGAAAAACTGTTTTTT. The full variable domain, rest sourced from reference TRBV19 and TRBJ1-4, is DGGITQSPKYLFRKEGQNVTLSCEQNLNHDAMYWYRQDPGQGLRLIYYSQIVNDFQKGDIAEGYSVSREKKESFPLTVTSAQKNPTAFYLCASSHYEKLFFGSGTQLSVL.

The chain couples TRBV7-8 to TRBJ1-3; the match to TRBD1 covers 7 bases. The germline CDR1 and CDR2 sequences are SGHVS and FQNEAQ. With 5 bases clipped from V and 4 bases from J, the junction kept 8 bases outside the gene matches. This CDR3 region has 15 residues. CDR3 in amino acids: CASSQDRELGNTIYF. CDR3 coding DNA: TGTGCCAGCAGCCAAGACAGGGAACTCGGAAACACCATATATTTT.

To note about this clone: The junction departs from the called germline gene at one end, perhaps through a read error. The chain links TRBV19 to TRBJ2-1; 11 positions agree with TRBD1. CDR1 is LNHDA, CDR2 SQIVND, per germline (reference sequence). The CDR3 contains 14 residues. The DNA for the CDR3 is TGTGCCAGTACCGGGACAGGGGGGTACAGTGAGCAGTTCTTC. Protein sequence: CASTGTGGYSEQFF.

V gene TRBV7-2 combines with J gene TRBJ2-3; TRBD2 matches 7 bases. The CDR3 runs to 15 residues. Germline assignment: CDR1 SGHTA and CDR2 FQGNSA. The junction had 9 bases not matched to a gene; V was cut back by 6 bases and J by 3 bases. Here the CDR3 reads CASSSRRSGTDTQYF. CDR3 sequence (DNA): TGTGCCAGCAGTTCCCGACGTAGCGGGACAGATACGCAGTATTTT.

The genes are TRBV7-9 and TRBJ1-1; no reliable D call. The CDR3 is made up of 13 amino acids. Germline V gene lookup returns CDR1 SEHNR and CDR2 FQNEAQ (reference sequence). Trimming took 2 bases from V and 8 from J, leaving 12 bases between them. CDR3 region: CASSLSNSGEAFF. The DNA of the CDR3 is TGTGCCAGCAGCTTAAGTAATAGCGGGGAAGCTTTCTTT. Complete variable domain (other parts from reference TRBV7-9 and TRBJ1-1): DTGVSQNPRHKITKRGQNVTFRCDPISEHNRLYWYRQTLGQGPEFLTYFQNEAQLEKSRLLSDRFSAERPKGSFSTLEIQRTEQGDSAMYLCASSLSNSGEAFFGQGTRLTVV.

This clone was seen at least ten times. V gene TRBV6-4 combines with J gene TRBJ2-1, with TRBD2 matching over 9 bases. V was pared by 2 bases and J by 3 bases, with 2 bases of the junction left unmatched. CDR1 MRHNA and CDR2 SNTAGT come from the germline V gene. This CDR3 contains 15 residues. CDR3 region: CASSDNSGSYNEQFF. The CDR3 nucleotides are TGTGCCAGCAGTGACAATAGCGGGAGCTACAATGAGCAGTTCTTC.

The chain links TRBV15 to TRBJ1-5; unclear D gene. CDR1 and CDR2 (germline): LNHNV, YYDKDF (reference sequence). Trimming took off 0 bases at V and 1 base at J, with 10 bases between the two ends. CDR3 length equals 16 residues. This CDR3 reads CATSRDSGFSNQPQHF. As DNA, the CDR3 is TGTGCCACCAGCAGAGATTCGGGGTTCAGCAATCAGCCCCAGCATTTT.

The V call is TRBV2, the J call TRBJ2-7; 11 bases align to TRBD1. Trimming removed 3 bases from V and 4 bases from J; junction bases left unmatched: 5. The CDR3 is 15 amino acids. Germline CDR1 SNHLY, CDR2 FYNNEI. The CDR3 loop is CASSDLGQGAYEQYF. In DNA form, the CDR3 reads TGTGCCAGCAGTGACCTAGGACAGGGGGCTTACGAGCAGTACTTC.